The TCR beta chain under discussion was sequenced for a study of cytomegalovirus exposure and HLA in healthy donors. Whole-study findings and limits: The productive fraction for most TCR beta V segments was about 87% or about 30% in an earlier analysis.

Points on this clone: The antigen remains unidentified.

The PCR employed 60 Vbeta primers together with 13 Jbeta primers. The authors' processing: In a later analysis, some 80 million unique TCR beta chains included roughly 11 million shared by two or more donors. The protocol was immunoSEQ multiplex PCR, while the TCRdb copy is restricted to in-frame clones and leaves out a portion. V, J and clone size were drawn from that table, and D and trimming were deduced from the DNA. The data show 190,000 or so clones, 75% to 85% seen once. This CDR3 spans 14 amino acids. CDR1 is SGDLS, CDR2 YYNGEE, per germline. The V end was cut by 0 bases, the J end by 2 bases, with 6 bases between.

This receptor was obtained from a boy aged 5-17 years in good health and CMV-seronegative. Material: PBMCs. The chain carries TRBV9 and TRBJ2-4; D is possibly TRBD1 (5 bases). The CDR3, as DNA: TGTGCCAGCAGCGTAGGGGGCACCAAAAACATTCAGTACTTC. Translation gives CASSVGGTKNIQYF.